The clone carrying this TCR beta chain was detected only once. The antigen is undetermined. The entry originates in a study of naive and memory T cell subsets. The study's findings and limits: The power law exponent of TCR abundance differed between naive and memory cells.

CDR3 length equals 10 residues. Germline CDR1 and CDR2: SQVTM and ANQGSEA. The V and J ends lost 4 bases and 3 bases respectively, with 3 bases between them. Both TRBC1 and TRBC2 were covered by a beta constant-region primer of two equimolar oligonucleotides. Ligation attached a single-stranded oligonucleotide with a 12-nucleotide UMI and the SP2 primer to the cDNA 3' end. Each CDR3 protein is one row after TCRdb ran MiXCR on the UMI-ligation and nested PCR reads. The sample lists 29,000 or so distinct CDR3 sequences; about 10% were seen once. Effector memory cells were sorted as CD45RA-CD27-, EMRA cells as CD45RA+CD27-.

Sequences were obtained from effector memory CD4+ T cells from blood. As for subset: effector memory, CD45RA- CD27-. This rearrangement joins TRBV29-1 to TRBJ1-1; no clear D gene. This TCR came from a human donor in good health. The CDR3 loop is CSVAHTEAFF. The CDR3 DNA follows: TGCAGCGTTGCTCACACTGAAGCTTTCTTT.